Listed below are T cell receptor beta chains from one sample, sequenced in a study of CD8 T cells in ankylosing spondylitis. TCRdb reanalysed the 5' RACE reads using MiXCR and keeps one entry per CDR3 protein. Seen here are 450,000 to 550,000 distinct CDR3 sequences, roughly 5.3% observed once, and the top ten hold 3.5%. Material: blood, either unsorted or a sorted T cell fraction (not recorded which). Source of these receptors: a male donor with ankylosing spondylitis. The CDR3 runs from the conserved cysteine through the conserved F or W.

V: TRBV7-2; J: TRBJ2-1; CDR3: CASSLAFSSYNEQFF
V: TRBV6-1; J: TRBJ1-2; CDR3: CASRLFGQGRNYGYTF
V: TRBV30; J: TRBJ2-1; CDR3: CAWSGQNNEQFF
V: TRBV16; J: TRBJ2-2; CDR3: CASSRQGHTGELFF
V: TRBV6-5; J: TRBJ2-2; CDR3: CASSYNRGGAGELFF
V: TRBV12-3/TRBV12-4; J: TRBJ2-2; CDR3: CASSFLTGGYTGELFF
V: TRBV27; J: TRBJ2-1; CDR3: CASSLLEGGVEQFF
V: TRBV5-6; J: TRBJ1-1; CDR3: CASSSIQAGTAGLEAFF
V: TRBV12-3/TRBV12-4; J: TRBJ1-1; CDR3: CASSWTGSGLLEAFF
V: TRBV20-1; J: TRBJ2-2; CDR3: CSARRSERTGELFF
V: TRBV11-3; J: TRBJ2-6; CDR3: CASSRRQTSGANVLTF
V: TRBV15; J: TRBJ2-3; CDR3: CATSRGRQGTDTQYF
V: TRBV18; J: TRBJ1-1; CDR3: CASSSGTGLVAEAFF
V: TRBV5-1; J: TRBJ1-2; CDR3: CASSLAPGNYGYTF
V: TRBV13; J: TRBJ2-3; CDR3: CASSPLWTAEQDTQYF